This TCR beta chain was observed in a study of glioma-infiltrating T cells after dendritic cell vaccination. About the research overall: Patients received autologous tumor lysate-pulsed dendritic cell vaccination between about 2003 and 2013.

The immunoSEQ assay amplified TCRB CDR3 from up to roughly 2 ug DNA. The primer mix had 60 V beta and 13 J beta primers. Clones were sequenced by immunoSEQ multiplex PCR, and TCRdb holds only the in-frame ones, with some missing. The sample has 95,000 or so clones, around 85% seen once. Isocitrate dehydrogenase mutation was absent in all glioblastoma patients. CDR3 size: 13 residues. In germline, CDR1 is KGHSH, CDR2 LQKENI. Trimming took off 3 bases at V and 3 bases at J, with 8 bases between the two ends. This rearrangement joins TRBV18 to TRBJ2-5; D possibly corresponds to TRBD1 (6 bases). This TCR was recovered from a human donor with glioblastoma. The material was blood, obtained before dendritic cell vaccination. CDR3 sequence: CASSPGTKETQYF. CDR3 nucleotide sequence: TGTGCCAGCTCACCTGGGACAAAAGAGACCCAGTACTTC.